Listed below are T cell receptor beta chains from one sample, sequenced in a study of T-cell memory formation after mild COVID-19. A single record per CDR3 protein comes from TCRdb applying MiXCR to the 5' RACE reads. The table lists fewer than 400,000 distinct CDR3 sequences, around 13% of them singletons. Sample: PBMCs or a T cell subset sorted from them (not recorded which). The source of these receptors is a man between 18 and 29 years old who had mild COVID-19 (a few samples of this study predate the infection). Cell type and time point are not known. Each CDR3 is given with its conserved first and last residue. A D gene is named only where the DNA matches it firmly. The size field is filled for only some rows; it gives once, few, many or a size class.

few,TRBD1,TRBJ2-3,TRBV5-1,CASSATGLPDTQYF,TGCGCCAGCAGCGCGACAGGGTTACCAGATACGCAGTATTTT
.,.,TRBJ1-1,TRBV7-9,CASSLYEGLNTEAFF,TGTGCCAGCAGCTTATACGAGGGTTTGAACACTGAAGCTTTCTTT
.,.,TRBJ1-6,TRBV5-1,CASSRTGNSYNSPLHF,TGCGCCAGCAGCCGGACGGGTAACTCCTATAATTCACCCCTCCACTTT
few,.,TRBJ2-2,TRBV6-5,CASSYSGTPNTGELFF,TGTGCCAGCAGTTACTCTGGGACACCCAACACCGGGGAGCTGTTTTTT
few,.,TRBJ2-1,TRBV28,CASFTAYNEQFF,TGTGCCAGCTTTACAGCCTACAATGAGCAGTTCTTC
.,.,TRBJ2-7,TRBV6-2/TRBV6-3,CASSYAPGSTWWEQYF,TGTGCCAGCAGTTACGCCCCAGGGAGCACTTGGTGGGAGCAGTACTTC
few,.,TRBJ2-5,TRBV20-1,CSGGGGHQETQYF,TGCAGTGGAGGCGGGGGCCACCAAGAGACCCAGTACTTC
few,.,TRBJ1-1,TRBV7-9,CASSLSTQEKLFF,TGTGCCAGCAGCCTATCAACACAGGAGAAGCTTTTCTTT
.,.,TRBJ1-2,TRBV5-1,CASSLDPDPTYGYTF,TGCGCCAGCAGCTTGGACCCCGATCCGACGTATGGCTACACCTTC
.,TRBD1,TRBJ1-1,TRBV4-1,CASSQHRDREGTEAFF,TGCGCCAGCAGCCAACACCGGGACAGGGAGGGGACTGAAGCTTTCTTT
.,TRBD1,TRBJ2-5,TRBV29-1,CSVGQGAAETQYF,TGCAGCGTTGGACAGGGGGCTGCGGAGACCCAGTACTTC
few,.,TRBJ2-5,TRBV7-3,CASSLGGSGEETQYF,TGTGCCAGCAGCTTAGGGGGAAGTGGTGAAGAGACCCAGTACTTC
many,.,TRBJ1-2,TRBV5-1,CASSFVWRPVRGYTF,TGCGCCAGCAGCTTTGTCTGGAGGCCTGTGCGTGGCTACACCTTC
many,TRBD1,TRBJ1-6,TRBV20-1,CSALGQNYNSPLHF,TGCAGTGCCCTGGGACAGAACTATAATTCACCCCTCCACTTT
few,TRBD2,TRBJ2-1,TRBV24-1,CATSDPTSGGYNEQFF,TGTGCCACCAGTGATCCTACTAGCGGGGGGTACAATGAGCAGTTCTTC
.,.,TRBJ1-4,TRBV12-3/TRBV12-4,CASSLGRGNEKLFF,TGTGCCAGCAGTTTGGGGCGAGGTAATGAAAAACTGTTTTTT
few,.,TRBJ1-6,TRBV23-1,CASRPKGVGSSPLHF,TGCGCCAGCAGACCGAAAGGGGTGGGTAGTTCACCCCTCCACTTT